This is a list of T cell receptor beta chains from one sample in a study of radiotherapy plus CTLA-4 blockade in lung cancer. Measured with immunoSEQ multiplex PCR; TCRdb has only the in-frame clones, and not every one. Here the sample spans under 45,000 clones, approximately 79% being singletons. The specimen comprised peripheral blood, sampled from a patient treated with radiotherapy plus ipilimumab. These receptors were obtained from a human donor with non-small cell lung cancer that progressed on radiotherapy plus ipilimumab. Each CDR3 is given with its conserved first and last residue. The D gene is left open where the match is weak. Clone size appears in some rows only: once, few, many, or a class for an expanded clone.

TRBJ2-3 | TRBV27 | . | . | TGTGCCAGCAGTTTTTGGGGGGGCAGCACAGATACGCAGTATTTT | CASSFWGGSTDTQYF
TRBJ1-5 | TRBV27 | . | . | TGTGCCAGCGGCGGGAATCAGCCCCAGCATTTT | CASGGNQPQHF
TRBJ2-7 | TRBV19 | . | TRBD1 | TGTGCCAGTAGCCCCGTAGGGACAGGGGGCGACGAGCAGTACTTC | CASSPVGTGGDEQYF
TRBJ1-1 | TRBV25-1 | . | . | TGTGCCAGCAGTGGGGCCCCCGTAACTGAAGCTTTCTTT | CASSGAPVTEAFF
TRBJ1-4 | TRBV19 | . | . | TGTGCCAGTAGTCGGGACTCCAATGAAAAACTGTTTTTT | CASSRDSNEKLFF
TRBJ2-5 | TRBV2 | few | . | TGTGCCAGCAGCACTAGGGGGGGGGTGGAGACCCAGTACTTC | CASSTRGGVETQYF
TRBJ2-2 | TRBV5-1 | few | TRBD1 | TGCGCCAGCAGCCCCTCCCCGGGACAGGGGACGGCCGGGGAGCTGTTTTTT | CASSPSPGQGTAGELFF
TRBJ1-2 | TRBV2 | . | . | TGTGCCAGCAGTGAAGCCCGCACATATGGCTACACCTTC | CASSEARTYGYTF
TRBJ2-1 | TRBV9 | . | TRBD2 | TGTGCCAGCACCCTCTCAGTAGCGGGGGGGCACAATGAGCAGTTCTTC | CASTLSVAGGHNEQFF
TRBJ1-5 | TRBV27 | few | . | TGTGCCAGCAGTTCAGGGGATCAGCCCCAGCATTTT | CASSSGDQPQHF
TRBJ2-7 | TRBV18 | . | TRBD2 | TGTGCCAGCTCACCCCGACAGACTAGCGGGGGGGAGTACGAGCAGTACTTC | CASSPRQTSGGEYEQYF
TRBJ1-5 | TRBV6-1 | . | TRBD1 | TGTGCCAGCAGTGAAGTCCCGGGACAGAATCAGCCCCAGCATTTT | CASSEVPGQNQPQHF
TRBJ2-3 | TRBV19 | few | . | TGTGCCAGTAGTCAGGGTACGCAGTATTTT | CASSQGTQYF
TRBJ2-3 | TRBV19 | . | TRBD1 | TGTGCCAGTAGTTCCCGGGACAGGGCATACACAGATACGCAGTATTTT | CASSSRDRAYTDTQYF